Listed below are T cell receptor beta chains from one sample, sequenced in a study of blood T cell repertoires in COVID-19. Here immunoSEQ multiplex PCR was the method, and the copy in TCRdb shows in-frame clones only, minus some. The table includes around 260,000 clones, roughly 85% detected once. Sequences were obtained from peripheral blood. The receptor source for this set is a woman aged 25 to 39 with active or convalescent COVID-19. CDR3s include the opening cysteine and the closing phenylalanine or tryptophan. D genes are given only for firm matches. Clone size is not always given. Where it is, it says once, few, many or a class for expanded clones.

v_call	clone_size	j_call	d_call	cdr3_nt	cdr3_aa
TRBV9	NA	TRBJ2-7	TRBD1	TGTGCCAGCAGCGTAGATGTTGGGGACAGGGTTTCACAGCAGTACTTC	CASSVDVGDRVSQQYF
TRBV9	NA	TRBJ1-4	NA	TGTGCCAGCAGCGCCCATGTTGCAACTAATGAAAAACTGTTTTTT	CASSAHVATNEKLFF
TRBV20-1	NA	TRBJ2-1	NA	TGCAGTGCCCTACTAGTCCATGAGCAGTTCTTC	CSALLVHEQFF
TRBV10-3	NA	TRBJ2-1	NA	TGTGCCATCAGTGTCGACAGAAAGGACTACAATGAGCAGTTCTTC	CAISVDRKDYNEQFF
TRBV4-3	NA	TRBJ2-1	NA	TGCGCCAGCAGCCGCCAACTCGGGGGTGCCTACAATGAGCAGTTCTTC	CASSRQLGGAYNEQFF
TRBV24-1	NA	TRBJ2-4	NA	TGTGCCACCAGCGGTGACAGGATTAACATTCAGTACTTC	CATSGDRINIQYF
TRBV28	NA	TRBJ1-2	TRBD1	TGTGCCAGCAGTCAGCGACAGGGAAGCTATGGCTACACCTTC	CASSQRQGSYGYTF
TRBV6-5	NA	TRBJ2-1	TRBD2	TGTGCCAGCAGGTCGACTAGCGGGATTTACAATGAGCAGTTCTTC	CASRSTSGIYNEQFF
TRBV3-1/TRBV3-2	NA	TRBJ2-5	NA	TGTGCCAGCAGCCACGGCCATGATTACGGGGAGACCCAGTACTTC	CASSHGHDYGETQYF
TRBV10-3	NA	TRBJ1-2	NA	TGTGCCATCAGTTCCCAAGTAGGGGACTATGGCTACACCTTC	CAISSQVGDYGYTF
TRBV6-1	NA	TRBJ1-1	NA	TGTGCCAGCAGTGCCCGATCAGGGGAAGGGACTGAAGCTTTCTTT	CASSARSGEGTEAFF
TRBV5-4	NA	TRBJ2-5	TRBD2	TGTGCCAGCAGCAGGACTAGCGGGGGGGCAGAGACCCAGTACTTC	CASSRTSGGAETQYF
TRBV20-1	NA	TRBJ2-3	TRBD2	TGCAGTGCTAGTCTAGCGGGGTTCACAGATACGCAGTATTTT	CSASLAGFTDTQYF
TRBV5-4	NA	TRBJ2-4	NA	TGTGCCAGCAGCCTCTCCGACAGGGAGGACATTCAGTACTTC	CASSLSDREDIQYF
TRBV21-1	NA	TRBJ1-5	NA	TGTGCCAGCAGCTCCCCGGAGGAGAGCAATCAGCCCCAGCATTTT	CASSSPEESNQPQHF
TRBV3-1/TRBV3-2	few	TRBJ1-4	NA	TGTGCCAGCAGCCAGCAGACAGAAAAACTGTTTTTT	CASSQQTEKLFF
TRBV28	NA	TRBJ2-7	NA	TGTGCCAGCAGTTTATGGGGAGCGGGCGAGCAGTACTTC	CASSLWGAGEQYF
TRBV4-3	NA	TRBJ2-5	TRBD2	TGCGCCAGCGGAATGGGACTAGCGGGGGGACAAGAGACCCAGTACTTC	CASGMGLAGGQETQYF
TRBV6-6	NA	TRBJ2-1	NA	TGTGCCAGCGGTCCAGGGAGGGGGGAGCAGTTCTTC	CASGPGRGEQFF
TRBV9	NA	TRBJ2-1	TRBD1	TGTGCCAGCAGCGCCGGACGGGACAGATACAATGAGCAGTTCTTC	CASSAGRDRYNEQFF
TRBV29-1	NA	TRBJ2-7	TRBD1	TGCAGCGTACCGGGACAGGGGAGCTACGAGCAGTACTTC	CSVPGQGSYEQYF
TRBV2	NA	TRBJ1-5	TRBD1	TGTGCCAGCAGGCCCGTGGACAGGAAGAGCAATCAGCCCCAGCATTTT	CASRPVDRKSNQPQHF
TRBV29-1	NA	TRBJ2-7	NA	TGCAGCGTTGGGGGGGTCTACGAGCAGTACTTC	CSVGGVYEQYF
TRBV19	NA	TRBJ1-1	TRBD1	TGTGCCAGTAGTAAAGGGGGCGCGGGAAACACTGAAGCTTTCTTT	CASSKGGAGNTEAFF
TRBV6-2/TRBV6-3	NA	TRBJ1-5	TRBD1	TGTGCCAGCAGTTCATATGGACAGGGGGCGCGGGGCAATCAGCCCCAGCATTTT	CASSSYGQGARGNQPQHF
TRBV12-3/TRBV12-4	NA	TRBJ2-1	NA	TGTGCCAGCAGCTTGGCAACCTACAATGAGCAGTTCTTC	CASSLATYNEQFF
TRBV27	NA	TRBJ1-3	NA	TGTGCCAGCACTACCCAGGGCATAGTATCTGGAAACACCATATATTTT	CASTTQGIVSGNTIYF
TRBV7-2	NA	TRBJ2-3	TRBD1	TGTGCCAGCAGCCAACACAGGGGCCTGGGAGATACGCAGTATTTT	CASSQHRGLGDTQYF
TRBV4-3	NA	TRBJ2-7	NA	TGCGCCAGCAGCCAAGATATCCTCTACGAGCAGTACTTC	CASSQDILYEQYF
TRBV30	NA	TRBJ2-5	TRBD1	TGTGCCTGGAGTGCGACAGGGGTACGCGAGACCCAGTACTTC	CAWSATGVRETQYF
TRBV27	NA	TRBJ2-5	TRBD2	TGTGCCAGCAGTTATACTAGCGGGGGGGCGAGGGAGACCCAGTACTTC	CASSYTSGGARETQYF
TRBV6-2/TRBV6-3	NA	TRBJ2-3	NA	TGTGCCAGCAGTCCGAGGTCGAATCGGGATACGCAGTATTTT	CASSPRSNRDTQYF
TRBV19	NA	TRBJ2-7	NA	TGTGCCAGTAGTAACAGGGCAGGGGACTACGAGCAGTACTTC	CASSNRAGDYEQYF
TRBV19	NA	TRBJ2-1	TRBD2	TGTGCCAGTAGTATAGCGGCTAGCGGGACTCTCCGGAATGAGCAGTTCTTC	CASSIAASGTLRNEQFF
TRBV6-5	NA	TRBJ1-2	TRBD1	TGTGCCAGCAGCCGGACAGGGTATGGCTACACCTTC	CASSRTGYGYTF
TRBV18	NA	TRBJ1-2	TRBD1	TGTGCCAGCTCCCTGGACAGGGCCTATGGCTACACCTTC	CASSLDRAYGYTF